Listed below are T cell receptor beta chains from one sample, sequenced in a study of T-cell memory formation after mild COVID-19. TCRdb fed the 5' RACE reads into MiXCR, producing one record per CDR3 protein. The table includes under 350,000 distinct CDR3 sequences, around 16% detected once. Sequenced material: PBMCs or a T cell subset sorted from them (not recorded which). The receptors were sampled from a man between 18 and 29 years old who had mild COVID-19 (a few samples of this study predate the infection). Cell type and time point are not known. Both conserved end residues are part of each CDR3. D genes are given only for firm matches. The size entry is marked missing in some rows and otherwise reads once, few, many or a size class.

v_gene	j_gene	d_gene	abundance	CDR3aa	CDR3nt
TRBV6-5	TRBJ2-1	NA	NA	CASSRDRNEQFF	TGTGCCAGCAGCCGAGACAGAAATGAGCAGTTCTTC
TRBV7-7	TRBJ2-2	NA	few	CASSLRVNTGELFF	TGTGCCAGCAGCTTAAGGGTGAACACCGGGGAGCTGTTTTTT
TRBV6-2/TRBV6-3	TRBJ2-7	NA	NA	CASSYAWGEQYF	TGTGCCAGCAGTTACGCTTGGGGCGAGCAGTACTTC
TRBV10-3	TRBJ2-1	NA	few	CAIRERLSEQFF	TGTGCCATCAGGGAGCGGCTGTCTGAGCAGTTCTTC
TRBV4-2	TRBJ2-1	NA	few	CASSRRGGSSYNEQFF	TGTGCCAGCAGCCGCCGAGGAGGGTCGTCCTACAATGAGCAGTTCTTC
TRBV18	TRBJ2-5	NA	NA	CASSPFSETQYF	TGTGCCAGCTCACCATTTTCCGAGACCCAGTACTTC
TRBV20-1	TRBJ1-2	NA	NA	CSAREGTRAGGYTF	TGCAGTGCTAGAGAAGGGACCAGGGCGGGTGGCTACACCTTC
TRBV10-3	TRBJ1-1	TRBD1	NA	CAISEDRGNTEAFF	TGTGCCATCAGTGAAGACAGGGGGAACACTGAAGCTTTCTTT
TRBV12-3/TRBV12-4	TRBJ2-3	NA	NA	CASSLGARPGYF	TGTGCCAGCAGTTTGGGGGCAAGACCAGGGTATTTT
TRBV20-1	TRBJ2-1	NA	NA	CSAPWRGRNEQFF	TGCAGTGCCCCATGGCGGGGACGGAATGAGCAGTTCTTC
TRBV6-6	TRBJ2-7	TRBD1	few	CASSRDGGQFYEQYF	TGTGCCAGCAGCCGGGATGGGGGACAGTTCTACGAGCAGTACTTC
TRBV7-6	TRBJ2-7	TRBD1	few	CASSLETGGGEQYF	TGTGCCAGCAGCTTAGAGACAGGGGGCGGCGAGCAGTACTTC
TRBV18	TRBJ2-7	NA	few	CASSPPPFGDKTSYEQYF	TGTGCCAGCTCACCACCTCCGTTTGGGGACAAAACTTCCTACGAGCAGTACTTC
TRBV6-5	TRBJ2-2	NA	many	CASSGSDTGELFF	TGTGCCAGCTCGGGTAGTGACACCGGGGAGCTGTTTTTT
TRBV6-1	TRBJ1-1	NA	NA	CASSMGPEAFF	TGTGCCAGCAGCATGGGCCCAGAAGCTTTCTTT
TRBV4-2	TRBJ2-2	TRBD1	few	CASSQGQGANTGELFF	TGTGCCAGCAGCCAGGGGCAGGGGGCGAACACCGGGGAGCTGTTTTTT
TRBV7-2	TRBJ2-7	NA	NA	CASSLGGTVSYEQYF	TGTGCCAGCAGCTTAGGCGGGACAGTCTCCTACGAGCAGTACTTC
TRBV15	TRBJ2-7	NA	few	CATSRTEPSGTSPGEQYF	TGTGCCACCAGCAGGACAGAGCCCTCCGGAACGTCGCCAGGCGAGCAGTACTTC
TRBV7-9	TRBJ2-3	TRBD2	NA	CASSFYPRGIAGYRNTDTQYF	TGTGCCAGCAGCTTTTACCCCCGGGGGATAGCGGGCTACCGAAACACAGATACGCAGTATTTT
TRBV5-1	TRBJ1-3	TRBD1	NA	CASCLGQGADTIYF	TGCGCCAGCTGCCTAGGACAGGGGGCAGACACCATATATTTT
TRBV6-6	TRBJ1-6	TRBD1	few	CATGTGTVNYNSPLHF	TGTGCCACCGGGACAGGGACCGTTAACTATAATTCACCCCTCCACTTT
TRBV6-4	TRBJ2-3	TRBD2	NA	CASSDSASGGADTQYF	TGTGCCAGCAGTGACTCGGCTAGCGGGGGAGCAGATACGCAGTATTTT
TRBV4-1	TRBJ1-5	NA	NA	CASSQTGNNQPQHF	TGCGCCAGCAGCCAAACAGGCAACAATCAGCCCCAGCATTTT
TRBV12-3/TRBV12-4	TRBJ2-3	NA	NA	CASSPDWYTQYF	TGTGCCAGCAGCCCTGATTGGTATACGCAGTATTTT
TRBV4-2	TRBJ2-2	TRBD2	few	CASSLWTSGANTGELFF	TGTGCCAGCAGCCTTTGGACTAGCGGGGCGAACACCGGGGAGCTGTTTTTT
TRBV20-1	TRBJ2-7	NA	NA	CSAVSGYEQYF	TGCAGTGCCGTATCCGGTTACGAGCAGTACTTC
TRBV9	TRBJ2-3	NA	few	CASSDRNTDTQYF	TGTGCCAGCAGCGACAGAAACACAGATACGCAGTATTTT
TRBV2	TRBJ2-1	TRBD1	NA	CASSVDPGTGREQFF	TGTGCCAGCAGTGTCGATCCCGGGACAGGGCGTGAGCAGTTCTTC
TRBV4-1	TRBJ2-7	NA	few	CASSQGGAGRGSYEQYF	TGCGCCAGCAGCCAAGGCGGAGCAGGCCGCGGATCCTACGAGCAGTACTTC
TRBV9	TRBJ2-5	NA	few	CASSVEGKTQYF	TGTGCCAGCAGCGTAGAGGGGAAGACCCAGTACTTC
TRBV24-1	TRBJ2-2	NA	few	CATSDSDNTGELFF	TGTGCCACCAGTGACTCGGATAACACCGGGGAGCTGTTTTTT
TRBV10-3	TRBJ1-6	NA	NA	CAISESISQGNSPLHF	TGTGCCATCAGTGAGTCGATCTCGCAGGGTAATTCACCCCTCCACTTT
TRBV5-1	TRBJ2-1	NA	few	CASSPSPPNQAMGEQFF	TGCGCCAGCAGCCCCAGCCCCCCGAACCAAGCGATGGGTGAGCAGTTCTTC
TRBV20-1	TRBJ1-2	NA	NA	CSASTGNEGYTF	TGCAGTGCTAGTACGGGGAATGAGGGCTACACCTTC
TRBV7-9	TRBJ1-3	TRBD1	few	CASSLDRINTIYF	TGTGCCAGCAGCTTGGACAGGATCAACACCATATATTTT